Following are 32 T cell receptor beta chains from one sample sequenced in a study of T cells in Graves' hyperthyroidism and ophthalmopathy. TCR beta CDR3 regions were amplified from RNA transcripts. The primer set for the first-round RT-PCR of the TCR CDR3 was HTBI. TCRdb reanalysed the multiplex PCR reads using MiXCR and keeps one entry per CDR3 protein. The sample lists roughly 100,000 distinct CDR3 sequences, about 50% occurring once. Material: blood. Every receptor here comes from a man in his forties with Graves' hyperthyroidism.

This clonotype was recorded at least ten times. The CDR3 DNA follows: TGTGCCAGCAGTTCAACACGAAACACTGAAGCTTTCTTT. Protein sequence: CASSSTRNTEAFF. This sequence joins TRBV6-5 and TRBJ1-1, with unresolved D. V was clipped by 4 bases and J by 2 bases, with 8 bases between them. The CDR3 is made up of 13 amino acids. CDR1 and CDR2 from the germline V gene are MNHEY and SVGAGI.

The rearrangement links TRBV28 to TRBJ1-2; no definite D call. The V and J ends lost 4 bases and 8 bases respectively, with 14 bases between them. Germline V gives CDR1 MDHEN, CDR2 SYDVKM. This CDR3 has 13 amino acids. This chain's CDR3 is CASSSHGVTGYTF. In DNA, the CDR3 is TGTGCCAGCAGTTCACATGGGGTTACGGGCTACACCTTC.

In its sample, this clonotype was seen many times. The J gene is TRBJ2-1, the V gene TRBV19, with D possibly matching TRBD2 (7 bases). V was pared by 6 bases and J by 3 bases, with 18 bases between. Germline-derived CDR1 and CDR2 are LNHDA and SQIVND (reference sequence). This CDR3 has 16 amino acids. The CDR3 here is CASSLGGRERYNEQFF. The DNA of the CDR3 is TGTGCCAGTAGCCTAGGGGGGCGGGAGCGCTACAATGAGCAGTTCTTC.

This clonotype was picked up a small number of times. V usage is TRBV29-1 and J usage is TRBJ1-2; no reliable D call. The CDR3 runs 13 residues. V was clipped by 7 bases and J by 10 bases, with 22 bases between them. Germline assignment: CDR1 SQVTM and CDR2 ANQGSEA. DNA of the CDR3: TGCAGCGCCGATCCCTACCTAACTAGCGCCTACACCTTC. This encodes CSADPYLTSAYTF.

As concerns this clonotype: It is likely a read error, because the conserved phenylalanine at the end of the CDR3 is missing. It is unclear where the CDR3 begins or ends on the DNA, so no DNA is shown, and the CDR3 is as TCRdb lists it. The gene calls are TRBV9 and TRBJ2-7; the table's D gene call, TRBD2, was not cross checked with the DNA. The CDR3 has 9 residues if both end residues are counted. Germline V gene sequence: CDR1 SGDLS, CDR2 YYNGEE. CDR3: CASSVSGTS.

The CDR3 DNA follows: TGTGCCAGCAGCTTGGGCGGAGATGGAGTCCGGACCCAGTACTTC. Translated, it gives CASSLGGDGVRTQYF. The chain couples TRBV5-6 to TRBJ2-5, with unresolved D. CDR1 is SGHDT, CDR2 YYEEEE, per germline. V lost 0 bases to trimming and J lost 7 bases, with 16 bases between them. The CDR3 loop spans 15 amino acids.

This clonotype has at least ten counts. This chain connects TRBV20-1 to TRBJ2-4; D might be TRBD1 (6 bases). The CDR3 is 14 residues long. Germline loops: CDR1 DFQATT, CDR2 SNEGSKA (reference sequence). V was cut by 5 bases and J by 3 bases, with 14 bases left in between. CDR3 DNA: TGCAGTGCTGTGAACAGGGTGGGCAAAAACATTCAGTACTTC. Translated, it gives CSAVNRVGKNIQYF.

The gene calls are TRBV7-3 and TRBJ1-3; no firm D call. Trimming removed 4 bases at V and 4 bases at J, with 11 bases between. Germline loops: CDR1 SGHTA, CDR2 FQGTGA. This CDR3 has 14 residues. The CDR3: CASSSLAGGNTIYF. The CDR3 DNA reads TGTGCCAGCAGCTCGTTAGCGGGAGGAAACACCATATATTTT.

This clonotype was detected many times. The CDR3 is CASSFKMGQGNNEQFF. The CDR3 DNA is TGTGCCAGCAGCTTCAAGATGGGACAGGGGAACAATGAGCAGTTCTTC. The chain recombines TRBV7-2 with TRBJ2-1; TRBD1 agrees at 10 bases. CDR1 and CDR2 (germline): SGHTA, FQGNSA. The junction had 7 bases not matched to a gene; V was cut back by 3 bases and J by 5 bases. The CDR3 spans 16 residues.

This sequence joins TRBV15 and TRBJ2-7; 12 bases map to TRBD1. CDR3 length: 17 residues. The V segment lost 0 bases and the J segment 5 bases; nucleotides outside the gene matches: 8. Germline-derived CDR1 and CDR2 are LNHNV and YYDKDF (reference sequence). The CDR3 region has the DNA TGTGCCACCAGCAGAGATCCCGGGACAGGGGGCATCGACGAGCAGTACTTC. Amino acid sequence: CATSRDPGTGGIDEQYF.

J is TRBJ2-1 and V is TRBV18; TRBD1 agrees at 9 bases. The germline V gene encodes CDR1 KGHSH and CDR2 LQKENI. Unmatched junction bases numbered 4, after V lost 1 base and J lost 6 bases. CDR3 length equals 15 residues. The CDR3 nucleotides are TGTGCCAGCTCACCACTACAGGGGGCGTTCAATGAGCAGTTCTTC. Translated, it gives CASSPLQGAFNEQFF.

The table lists this clonotype with a few counts. The rearrangement joins TRBV27 to TRBJ1-1; D gene unclear. Trimming pared 6 bases from V and 1 base from J, leaving 9 bases between. The CDR3 sequence is 13 residues long. The germline V gene encodes CDR1 MNHEY and CDR2 SMNVEV (reference sequence). In DNA, the CDR3 is TGTGCCAGCAGCCTTACAAGGAACACTGAAGCTTTCTTT. As protein: CASSLTRNTEAFF.

This clonotype was recorded many times. CDR3 sequence: CASSLGERGNQPQHF. CDR3 nucleotides: TGTGCCAGCAGTTTGGGAGAACGGGGCAATCAGCCCCAGCATTTT. This chain joins TRBV12-3 or TRBV12-4 and TRBJ1-5; D is ambiguous. The CDR3 runs 15 residues. V lost 3 bases, J lost 2 bases, and 11 bases lay in between.

The table lists this clonotype with many counts. The V and J genes are TRBV9 and TRBJ1-6, with D perhaps TRBD1 (6 bases). V was cut by 3 bases and J by 0 bases, with 10 bases left in between. The CDR3 runs 16 residues. From germline, CDR1 is SGDLS and CDR2 YYNGEE. The CDR3 bases are TGTGCCAGCAGCGAGACAGGCTCCTCCTATAATTCACCCCTCCACTTT. This translates into CASSETGSSYNSPLHF.

Notes on this clonotype: This likely comes from a read error, as the CDR3 has no conserved phenylalanine or tryptophan at its end. V gene TRBV20-1 combines with J gene TRBJ2-7; possible D gene TRBD2, 6 bases. The length of the CDR3 is 15 residues. CDR1 DFQATT and CDR2 SNEGSKA come from the germline V gene (reference sequence). The CDR3 DNA reads TGCAGTGCTCGAGATCCCCCTAGCGAAAAATACGAGCAGTACTGC. It translates to CSARDPPSEKYEQYC.

The chain combines TRBV7-3 with TRBJ2-1; 15 nucleotides align to TRBD2. Per the germline V gene, CDR1 is SGHTA and CDR2 is FQGTGA. The CDR3 is 16 amino acids. V lost 5 bases to trimming and J lost 9 bases; unmatched junction nucleotides: 8. CDR3 DNA sequence: TGTGCCAGCAGCCCCAGTGGGACTAGCGGGGGGCGTGAGCAGTTCTTC. The encoded protein is CASSPSGTSGGREQFF.

In regard to this clonotype: Its ends do not fully match the called genes, so a read error is possible. The chain carries TRBV29-1 and TRBJ2-1, with D perhaps matching TRBD2 (6 bases). Per germline, CDR1 SQVTM and CDR2 ANQGSEA. This CDR3 spans 19 amino acids. CDR3 DNA sequence: TGCTGCGTTGAAATCTGTGCCAGCGGTAGACTAGTCACTTACAATGAGCAGTTCTTC. Its translation is CCVEICASGRLVTYNEQFF.

This clonotype was observed many times. This chain links TRBV12-3 or TRBV12-4 with TRBJ2-2; 8 bases agree with TRBD2. The length of the CDR3 is 15 residues. V was pared by 6 bases and J by 4 bases, with 7 bases of the junction left unmatched. The CDR3 protein is CASSPSGGGTGELFF. The CDR3 DNA reads as TGTGCCAGCAGCCCCAGCGGGGGAGGCACCGGGGAGCTGTTTTTT.

Turning to this clonotype: The CDR3 does not end in the conserved phenylalanine or tryptophan, so this is likely a read error. The DNA is left out, because the CDR3 cannot be placed on it with certainty; the CDR3 is given as TCRdb lists it. The chain couples TRBV24-1 to TRBJ2-3; the table names TRBD1, a call not compared with the DNA. The V gene's germline CDR1 is KGHDR and CDR2 SFDVKD. The CDR3 sequence runs 12 residues, both termini included. The CDR3 reads CATSEQGQGSDY.

This clonotype was counted many times. This chain connects TRBV6-5 to TRBJ2-7; D unresolved. The germline V gene encodes CDR1 MNHEY and CDR2 SVGAGI. V was shortened by 2 bases and J by 3 bases, with 8 bases between the two germline ends. This CDR3 comprises 13 residues. The CDR3 DNA reads as TGTGCCAGCAGTTACCGTGCGAGCTACGAGCAGTACTTC. Amino acid sequence: CASSYRASYEQYF.

This clonotype was recorded many times. This may stem from a read error, because a much larger clone lies one nucleotide away. This chain connects TRBV29-1 to TRBJ2-1; the match to TRBD1 covers 7 bases. This CDR3 spans 14 amino acids. The junction had 10 bases not matched to a gene; V was cut back by 7 bases and J by 4 bases. The germline gives CDR1 SQVTM, CDR2 ANQGSEA. CDR3 in amino acids: CSALAGTEYNEQFF. In DNA form, the CDR3 reads TGCAGCGCCCTCGCCGGGACAGAATACAATGAGCAGTTCTTC.

This clonotype was observed at least ten times. As DNA, the CDR3 is TGTGCCAGCTATACGGGAGTTAGCACAGATACGCAGTATTTT. It is translated as CASYTGVSTDTQYF. The chain links TRBV5-4 to TRBJ2-3, with a possible D match to TRBD2 (6 bases). CDR1 and CDR2 (germline): SGHNT, YYREEE (reference sequence). V shed 7 bases and J shed 0 bases, with 12 bases lying between them. CDR3 length equals 14 residues.

This clonotype has ten or more counts. The chain joins TRBV9 to TRBJ2-2; a weak D match, TRBD1 (6 bases). The CDR3 contains 13 residues. With 2 bases removed from V and 6 bases from J, the gap between germline ends came to 8 bases. Germline V lookup: CDR1 SGDLS, CDR2 YYNGEE. The CDR3 loop is CASSVPGAGELFF. The CDR3 nucleotides read TGTGCCAGCAGCGTTCCAGGGGCCGGGGAGCTGTTTTTT.

This clonotype was counted a single time. One junction end disagrees with the germline gene, perhaps due to a read error. The chain uses TRBV20-1 and TRBJ2-7; TRBD1 agrees at 12 bases. CDR3 length equals 13 residues. Germline CDR1 is DFQATT and CDR2 is SNEGSKA (reference sequence). This chain's CDR3 is CSARAPGQGAVHF. CDR3 sequence (DNA): TGCAGTGCTAGGGCTCCGGGACAGGGGGCAGTGCACTTC.

The table lists this clonotype with many counts. The chain recombines TRBV25-1 with TRBJ1-1; TRBD1 aligns across 9 bases. Per the germline V gene, CDR1 is MGHDK and CDR2 is SYGVNS. CDR3 length: 14 residues. The junction had 5 bases not matched to a gene; V was cut back by 6 bases and J by 3 bases. The CDR3 coding sequence is TGTGCCAGCAGGGCCGGGACAGGGTACACTGAAGCTTTCTTT. Protein sequence: CASRAGTGYTEAFF.

The table lists this clonotype with many counts. The gene calls are TRBV6-1 and TRBJ2-3, with D possibly matching TRBD1 (5 bases). The CDR3 is 14 amino acids. V was trimmed by 1 base and J by 4 bases, leaving 9 bases between them. In germline, CDR1 is MNHNS, CDR2 SASEGT. The CDR3 nucleotides read TGTGCCAGCAGTGAAGTTCCAGGGTCAGATACGCAGTATTTT. It encodes CASSEVPGSDTQYF.

This clonotype showed up many times. The V and J genes are TRBV3-1 and TRBJ1-4, with D unclear. Trimming took off 3 bases at V and 13 bases at J, with 9 bases between the two ends. Germline lookup yields CDR1 LGHDT and CDR2 YNNKEL (reference sequence). CDR3 size: 11 residues. The CDR3 here is CASSHGLLLFF. The CDR3 DNA reads TGTGCCAGCAGCCATGGCTTATTACTGTTTTTT.

This clonotype appeared many times. The rearrangement uses TRBV19 and TRBJ2-3; D possibly corresponds to TRBD1 (5 bases). This CDR3 comprises 15 residues. With 5 bases removed from V and 3 bases from J, the gap between germline ends came to 15 bases. Germline CDR1 reads LNHDA; CDR2 reads SQIVND (reference sequence). The CDR3 coding sequence is TGTGCCAGTAGTCGCAGGGATCTGAGTACAGATACGCAGTATTTT. It yields the protein CASSRRDLSTDTQYF.

For this clonotype: One end of the junction fails to match germline, which may point to a read error. The CDR3 nucleotides are TGTGCCAGCAGTGGGTCGATTGGAGAGACCCAGTACTTC. This gives the protein CASSGSIGETQYF. The V gene is TRBV24-1, the J gene TRBJ2-5, with no clear D. Looked up from germline, CDR1 is KGHDR and CDR2 is SFDVKD. The CDR3 contains 13 residues.

This clonotype was observed many times. The V call is TRBV2, the J call TRBJ2-3, with D maybe TRBD2 (6 bases). Germline assignment: CDR1 SNHLY and CDR2 FYNNEI. This CDR3 is built from 14 residues. The V gene lost 10 bases and the J gene lost 4 bases, with 18 bases spanning the gap. For the CDR3, the DNA is TGTGCCACCTGGGCGGGATTTAGCCCAGATACGCAGTATTTT. Amino acids: CATWAGFSPDTQYF.

Concerning this clonotype: Likely a read error: the CDR3 ends without its conserved phenylalanine or tryptophan. The J gene is TRBJ2-2, the V gene TRBV29-1; D is possibly TRBD1 or TRBD2 (5 bases each). The CDR3 has 14 residues. The germline V gene encodes CDR1 SQVTM and CDR2 ANQGSEA. The CDR3 nucleotides read TGCAGCGCGTTGGGGGTCCAGAACGCCGGGGAGCTGTTTCTT. Translation gives CSALGVQNAGELFL.

Concerning this clonotype: Since no conserved phenylalanine or tryptophan closes the CDR3, a read error is the likely cause. Because the CDR3's place on the DNA is in doubt, the DNA is left out and the CDR3 is given as listed by TCRdb. The chain uses TRBV5-6 and TRBJ1-2. Germline CDR1 SGHDT, CDR2 YYEEEE. The CDR3 numbers 12 amino acids, ends counted. The CDR3 is CASSLDLADVAS.